The clone carrying this T cell receptor beta chain was observed a few times. Its antigen is not identified. The investigators reverse transcribed all of the isolated RNA, so they sequenced expressed TCRB transcripts. TCRdb's copy holds only in-frame clones and misses some; the assay was immunoSEQ multiplex PCR. Seen here are some 350,000 clones, around 10% observed once, and the top ten hold about 0.64%. V gave up 5 bases and J gave up 3 bases, with 16 bases separating them. The CDR3 spans 14 residues. Germline CDR1 reads SQVTM; CDR2 reads ANQGSEA. Based on CD45RO/CCR7/CD25/CD127/CD95/CD27, CD4+ regulatory, stem cell-like memory, naive and central memory cells were sorted. The sample comes from a study of beta chain features in type 1 diabetes. Study-wide findings and caveats: The naive, central memory and Treg TCRB repertoires looked more alike in patients than they did in healthy donors. TCRB CDR3 length was moderately but significantly reduced in all four CD4+ subsets of Type 1 diabetes patients.

The source material was central memory CD4+ T cells from blood. The genes are TRBV29-1 and TRBJ1-1; a possible D gene is TRBD1 (6 bases). The TCR originated in a man aged 25 to 40 with type 1 diabetes. The CDR3 loop reads CSVKYRAGDTEAFF. Written as DNA, the CDR3 is TGCAGCGTTAAATACAGGGCGGGGGACACTGAAGCTTTCTTT.